The TCR beta chain described here comes from a study of blood T cell repertoires in COVID-19. Study context: COVID-19 samples, acute and convalescent, were from the United States, Italy and Spain. The cDNA or gDNA used as material had been derived from T cells, B-cell-depleted T cells, or PBMCs.

The cohort comprised adults aged about 18 to 100 years residing in 24 US areas. Donors were grouped by their self-reported clinical history. The assay was immunoSEQ multiplex PCR, and TCRdb's table has in-frame clones only and misses some. The sample lists approximately 320,000 clones, about 92% occurring once. The sequencing sample was made of PBMCs or T cells enriched from blood (not recorded which). This sequence was found in a man aged 55 to 69 who had recovered from COVID-19.

CDR3 in amino acids: CASSQGGPGTDTQYF. DNA for the CDR3: TGTGCCAGCAGCCAAGGGGGGCCAGGCACAGATACGCAGTATTTT. This rearrangement joins TRBV14 to TRBJ2-3, with D possibly TRBD1 on 6 matching bases. The CDR3 is 15 amino acids. V was trimmed by 1 base and J by 1 base, leaving 9 bases between them. Germline assignment: CDR1 SGHDN and CDR2 FVKESK. Full variable domain (remainder filled in from reference TRBV14 and TRBJ2-3): EAGVTQFPSHSVIEKGQTVTLRCDPISGHDNLYWYRRVMGKEIKFLLHFVKESKQDESGMPNNRFLAERTGGTYSTLKVQPAELEDSGVYFCASSQGGPGTDTQYFGPGTRLTVL.